This TCR beta chain is drawn from a study of Ad26.COV2.S vaccination and SARS-CoV-2 variants. Study summary: Into the muscle, Ad26.COV2.S was dosed once or twice, 56 days apart.

Germline loops: CDR1 LNHDA, CDR2 SQIVND (reference sequence). Trimming removed 4 bases from V and 4 bases from J; junction bases left unmatched: 9. The CDR3 runs 15 residues. Study-level points and caveats: Reported post-vaccination CD8+ and CD4+ T cell responses to spike showed substantial breadth.

This clone occurred once. Its antigen is currently unknown. The treatment: around 19 received Ad26.COV2.S at low or high dose, single or two shots; 5 received placebo; per-sample allocation not given. Samples came from day 63 after the first vaccine or placebo injection. Profiled with immunoSEQ multiplex PCR; TCRdb holds only in-frame clones, not every one. The repertoire has 350,000 to 400,000 clones, about 91% of them found once; the top ten carry about 2%. Sequencing used peripheral blood, obtained in a trial of Ad26.COV2.S vaccine versus placebo. This rearrangement joins TRBV19 to TRBJ1-2; 7 nucleotides agree with TRBD1. This TCR was recovered from a person between 18 and 59 years old who received the Ad26.COV2.S COVID-19 vaccine or a placebo. CDR3 nucleotides: TGTGCCAGTAGTACAACCGGGACAGCGCGCTATGGCTACACCTTC. Translated: CASSTTGTARYGYTF.